Each of the 9 T cell receptor beta chains below was sequenced from the same sample in a study of blood T cells in healthy people across ages. Combining a sample-barcoded 5' primer with a J-beta primer mix, a second PCR ran for roughly 7 to 12 cycles. MiXCR, applied by TCRdb to the 5' RACE reads, yields one record per CDR3 protein. This sample yields 1.5 million to 2 million distinct CDR3 sequences, of which 28% are seen a single time; 7.7% belongs to the top ten. The sequenced material came from blood. These receptor sequences come from a woman in her thirties in good health.

This chain joins TRBV20-1 and TRBJ2-3; D may be TRBD2 (6 bases). In germline, CDR1 is DFQATT, CDR2 SNEGSKA (reference sequence). CDR3 length: 15 residues. Trimming cost V 0 bases and J 2 bases, with 12 bases left between them. The DNA of the CDR3 is TGCAGTGCTAGAGATTCGGGGGAGGACACAGATACGCAGTATTTT. Translating gives CSARDSGEDTDTQYF.

DNA of the CDR3: TGTGCCAGCAGACAACTAGCGGGGGACTCCTACAATGAGCAGTTCTTC. Its protein product is CASRQLAGDSYNEQFF. The rearrangement joins TRBV6-6 to TRBJ2-1; TRBD2 agrees at 11 bases. V was clipped by 6 bases and J by 0 bases; unmatched bases: 4. Germline loops: CDR1 MNHNY, CDR2 SVGAGI (reference sequence). The CDR3 runs 16 residues.

On this clonotype itself: The germline gene is not matched at one end of the junction; a read error may be the cause. The rearrangement uses TRBV7-9 and TRBJ2-1; D is perhaps TRBD2 (5 bases). CDR3 size: 15 residues. CDR1 is SEHNR and CDR2 is FQNEAQ in the germline V gene (reference sequence). The CDR3 DNA sequence: TGTGCCAGCAGCTTCGGTCTCGGAGGTGTGAATGATCAGTTCTTC. This translates into CASSFGLGGVNDQFF.

The chain couples TRBV7-9 to TRBJ2-2, with a weak D call TRBD1 (6 bases). This CDR3 has 14 residues. Germline CDR1 is SEHNR and CDR2 is FQNEAQ (reference sequence). With 5 bases removed from V and 1 base from J, the gap between germline ends came to 8 bases. The CDR3 sequence: CASSRTENTGELFF. CDR3 bases: TGTGCCAGCAGCCGGACAGAGAACACCGGGGAGCTGTTTTTT.

Only a few counts were recorded for this clonotype. V usage is TRBV7-2 and J usage is TRBJ2-1; 12 bases fit TRBD2. This CDR3 is 15 amino acids long. J was trimmed by 8 bases and V by 5 bases; bases with no gene match: 7. The germline V gene encodes CDR1 SGHTA and CDR2 FQGNSA. The CDR3 sequence: CASSLLGLAGDEQFF. CDR3 nucleotides: TGTGCCAGCAGCCTCCTGGGACTAGCGGGCGATGAGCAGTTCTTC.

This clonotype showed up many times. The rearrangement links TRBV2 to TRBJ2-5; D is possibly TRBD1 (5 bases). With 6 bases removed from V and 5 bases from J, the gap between germline ends came to 10 bases. Germline loops: CDR1 SNHLY, CDR2 FYNNEI. This CDR3 is 12 amino acids long. The CDR3 protein is CASRGSGETQYF. CDR3 nucleotides: TGTGCCAGCAGAGGATCAGGGGAGACCCAGTACTTC. Supplemented by reference TRBV2 and TRBJ2-5, the full variable domain reads EPEVTQTPSHQVTQMGQEVILRCVPISNHLYFYWYRQILGQKVEFLVSFYNNEISEKSEIFDDQFSVERPDGSNFTLKIRSTKLEDSAMYFCASRGSGETQYFGPGTRLLVL.

The rearrangement joins TRBV7-2 to TRBJ1-5; 7 bases agree with TRBD1. V was pared by 4 bases and J by 4 bases, with 4 bases of the junction left unmatched. From germline, CDR1 is SGHTA and CDR2 FQGNSA. The CDR3 is 14 residues long. CDR3 sequence: CASSSDRANQPQHF. The CDR3 nucleotides are TGTGCCAGCAGCTCCGACAGGGCAAATCAGCCCCAGCATTTT.

The chain couples TRBV20-1 to TRBJ1-5, with 7 bases aligning to TRBD1. CDR3 size: 15 residues. Germline V gene lookup returns CDR1 DFQATT and CDR2 SNEGSKA (reference sequence). V was pared by 6 bases and J by 0 bases, with 8 bases of the junction left unmatched. Written as DNA, the CDR3 is TGCAGTGCCTCGGGACAGCGTTATAGCAATCAGCCCCAGCATTTT. It is translated as CSASGQRYSNQPQHF.

At least ten counts were recorded for this clonotype. Written as DNA, the CDR3 is TGCAGTGCTAGAGATCCCCTTAGGGAGACCCAGTACTTC. Its translation: CSARDPLRETQYF. This chain joins TRBV20-1 and TRBJ2-5; D gene uncertain. V lost 0 bases, J lost 5 bases, and 10 bases lay in between. The CDR3 runs to 13 residues. Germline assignment: CDR1 DFQATT and CDR2 SNEGSKA (reference sequence).